This T cell receptor (beta chain) originates from a study of shared clonotypes between healthy human individuals. Study-wide findings and caveats: Sorted-subset samples were not fully sequenced, rarefaction indicated. The study found lower generation probabilities in non-shared clonotypes than in those shared by all four donors. Memory subsets generally showed lower estimated richness than naive subsets.

Assay used: immunoSEQ multiplex PCR; TCRdb lists only in-frame clones, some missing. The sample yields approximately 1.9 million clones, about 93% seen once. Cells designated naive CD8 were CD45RO-negative and were positively selected for CCR7, with terminally differentiated effector memory CD45RA+ cells excluded. This clone was seen more than once but under ten times. Its antigen is undetermined. Germline V gene data show CDR1 as SEHNR and CDR2 as FQNEAQ (reference sequence). Trimming took 1 base from V and 6 from J, leaving 4 bases between them. The CDR3 runs to 12 residues. This receptor was identified in a young man in good health. Some clones in this sample may be carry-over from other donors' samples. Sequences were obtained from naive CD8+ T cells from PBMCs. V is TRBV7-9 and J is TRBJ1-5; D is undetermined. CDR3 DNA sequence: TGTGCCAGCAGCTTAGACAGTCAGCCCCAGCATTTT. It translates to CASSLDSQPQHF.